Described below is a single TCR beta chain sequence and its context. The data were produced by immunoSEQ multiplex PCR, yet TCRdb's version contains in-frame clones alone and is incomplete. The sample lists approximately 340,000 clones, around 79% occurring once. The sample comes from a study of shared clonotypes between healthy human individuals. Trimming took off 0 bases at V and 10 bases at J, with 17 bases between the two ends. This CDR3 has 15 amino acids. The germline CDR1 and CDR2 sequences are SGHRS and YFSETQ. This TCR came from a man aged 25 to 40 in good health. V usage is TRBV5-1 and J usage is TRBJ2-1; D is perhaps TRBD2 (5 bases). The sample taken for sequencing was memory CD4+ T cells sorted from blood. Subset specified: CD45RA-negative fraction. This CDR3 reads CASSLELDYNREQFF. As DNA, the CDR3 is TGCGCCAGCAGCTTGGAACTAGATTACAATAGGGAGCAGTTCTTC.